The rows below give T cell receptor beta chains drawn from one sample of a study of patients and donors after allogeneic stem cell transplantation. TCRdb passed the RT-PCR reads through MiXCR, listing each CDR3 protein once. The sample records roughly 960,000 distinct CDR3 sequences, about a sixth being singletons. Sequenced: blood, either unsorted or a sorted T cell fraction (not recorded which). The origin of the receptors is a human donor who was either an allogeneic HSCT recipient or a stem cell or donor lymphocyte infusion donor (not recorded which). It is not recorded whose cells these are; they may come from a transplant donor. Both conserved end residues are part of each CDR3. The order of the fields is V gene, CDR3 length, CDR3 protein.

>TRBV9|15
CASSSADRNSYEQYF
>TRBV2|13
CASSWDWEETQYF
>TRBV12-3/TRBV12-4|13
CASKGNSGNTIYF
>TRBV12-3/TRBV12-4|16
CACKPRGGSYNSPLHF
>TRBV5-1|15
CASSLSGRRASEQYF
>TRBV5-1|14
CASTDPDPKDTQYF
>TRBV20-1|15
CSAIPGALGKNIQYF
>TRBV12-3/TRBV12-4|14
CASSSGLHPYEQYF
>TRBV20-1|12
CSARTYTGELFF
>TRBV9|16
CASSVAGGTGTGELFF
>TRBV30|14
CAWSRGRGVDTQYF
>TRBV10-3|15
CAISIGGSYTDTQYF
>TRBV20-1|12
CSARYAGHEQYF
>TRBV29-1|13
CSVAPGNTGELFF
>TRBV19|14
CASSREGNTGELFF
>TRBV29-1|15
CSVGWAGIPTGELFF
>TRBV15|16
CATSRDPGTSGNTIYF
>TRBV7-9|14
CASSFGDSLEKLFF
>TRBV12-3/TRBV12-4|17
CASSPRAGTSGSNEQFF
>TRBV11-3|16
CASKISGYGKNTEAFF
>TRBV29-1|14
CSVEYRSGIGEQFF
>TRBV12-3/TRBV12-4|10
CASSLRSQFF
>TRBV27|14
CASSLSTGLTEAFF
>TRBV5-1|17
CASSLAPPGEGNQPQHF
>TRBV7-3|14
CASSPNMGGTEAFF
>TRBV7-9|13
CASSSQVNYGYTF
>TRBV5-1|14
CASSFGTQRETQYF
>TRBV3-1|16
CASSQDKREGYYEQYF
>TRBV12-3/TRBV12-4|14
CASSRDRAKNIQYF
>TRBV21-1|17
CASSKKGPGTGNETQYF
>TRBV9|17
CASSAFWMGGKSSPLHF
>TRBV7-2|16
CASSLVRTSRPGTQYF
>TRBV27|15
CASSWGPTGSYGYTF
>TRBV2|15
CASKSGATSTGELFF
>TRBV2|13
CASSGDSNEKLFF
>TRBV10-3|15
CAISEVAIPPLEQYF
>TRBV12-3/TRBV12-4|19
CASSLALSGVSGPTDTQYF
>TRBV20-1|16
CSARESASGTPGELFF
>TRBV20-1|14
CSARESRALYEQYF
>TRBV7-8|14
CASSLDHRGTEAFF
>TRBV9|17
CASSVSFGTGAYNEQFF
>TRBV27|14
CASSLREGGYEQYF
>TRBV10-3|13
CAIRGYGPYGYTF
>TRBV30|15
CAWSGEQGLGEKLFF
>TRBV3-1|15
CASSPGQPGKNEQFF
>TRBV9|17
CASSALSGSLNHNEQFF
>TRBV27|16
CASSFFLGSYNSPLHF
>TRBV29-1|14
CSVEFGGGSDEQFF
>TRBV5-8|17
CASSLLRLARDTGELFF
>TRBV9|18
CASSVSTRGRAASDTQYF
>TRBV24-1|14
CATSDFRGLEPQHF
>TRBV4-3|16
CASSRQDGGSYNEQFF
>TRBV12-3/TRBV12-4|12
CASSFLAYEQYF
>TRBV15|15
CATSLEGPEVDEQYF
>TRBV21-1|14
CASSLAHSYNEQFF
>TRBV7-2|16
CASSFTLSRGNTEAFF